This is a list of T cell receptor beta chains from one sample in a study of OX40 agonist ivuxolimab in advanced cancers. TCRdb's table, derived via immunoSEQ multiplex PCR, lists solely in-frame clones and lacks some. The data show 50,000 to 75,000 clones, 85% to 90% seen once. This material consisted of CD4+ or CD8+ T cells sorted from blood, taken in a trial of the OX40 agonist ivuxolimab. The receptors shown here come from an adult with an advanced solid tumor such as melanoma, head and neck, liver or kidney cancer. Both conserved end residues are part of each CDR3. The D gene is left open where the match is weak. The size of a clone is reported for some rows only, either as once, few or many, or as a class for expanded clones.

length	V	size	J	D	CDR3	DNA
12	TRBV6-6	NA	TRBJ1-1	NA	CASRSLRQEAFF	TGTGCCAGCAGGTCTCTGAGGCAGGAAGCTTTCTTT
16	TRBV10-3	NA	TRBJ2-1	TRBD2	CAISESPSGGYNEQFF	TGTGCCATCAGTGAGTCGCCCAGCGGGGGTTACAATGAGCAGTTCTTC
13	TRBV19	NA	TRBJ1-2	NA	CASSPRGNYGYTF	TGTGCCAGTAGTCCCCGGGGCAACTATGGCTACACCTTC
17	TRBV13	NA	TRBJ2-1	TRBD1	CASSRRRDRAPYNEQFF	TGTGCCAGCAGCCGAAGAAGGGACAGGGCACCCTACAATGAGCAGTTCTTC
15	TRBV5-1	NA	TRBJ2-3	NA	CASSHVDGSTDTQYF	TGCGCCAGCAGCCACGTGGACGGAAGCACAGATACGCAGTATTTT
15	TRBV5-1	once	TRBJ2-3	TRBD2	CASSPLLAGADTQYF	TGCGCCAGCAGCCCACTACTAGCGGGAGCAGATACGCAGTATTTT
15	TRBV6-6	NA	TRBJ1-1	TRBD1	CASRFQGDRNTEAFF	TGTGCCAGCAGATTCCAGGGGGACAGGAACACTGAAGCTTTCTTT
11	TRBV19	once	TRBJ1-1	NA	CASSNWAEAFF	TGTGCCAGTAGTAATTGGGCAGAAGCTTTCTTT
16	TRBV19	NA	TRBJ2-3	NA	CASSISLLPGVDTQYF	TGTGCCAGTAGTATATCTCTGCTACCCGGGGTAGATACGCAGTATTTT
16	TRBV5-1	NA	TRBJ1-3	NA	CASSLQGTASGNTIYF	TGCGCCAGCAGCTTGCAGGGGACGGCCTCTGGAAACACCATATATTTT